These T cell receptor beta chains were read from a single sample in a study of blood T cell repertoires in COVID-19. Sequencing was performed with immunoSEQ multiplex PCR; in TCRdb, only in-frame clones are kept and a portion is missing. The table has some 110,000 clones, 90% seen once. The specimen was peripheral blood. The receptors shown here come from a human donor with active COVID-19. The donor label of this sample is uncertain. Each CDR3 is given with its conserved first and last residue. D genes are given only for firm matches. Size is omitted from some rows. Given values are once, few, many or a class for expanded clones.

size: NA
D: NA
J: TRBJ1-1
V: TRBV27
CDR3: CASSLRRGTEAFF
DNA: TGTGCCAGCAGTCTTCGACGGGGCACTGAAGCTTTCTTT

size: NA
D: NA
J: TRBJ1-1
V: TRBV20-1
CDR3: CSASRGLNTEAFF
DNA: TGCAGTGCTAGTAGGGGATTGAACACTGAAGCTTTCTTT

size: NA
D: TRBD2
J: TRBJ2-3
V: TRBV5-6
CDR3: CASSMQRGNTQYF
DNA: TGTGCCAGCAGCATGCAGCGGGGAAATACGCAGTATTTT

size: NA
D: NA
J: TRBJ2-7
V: TRBV5-6
CDR3: CASSLVQGSYEQYF
DNA: TGTGCCAGCAGCTTGGTGCAGGGGAGCTACGAGCAGTACTTC

size: once
D: TRBD1
J: TRBJ1-1
V: TRBV19
CDR3: CASISPPTGGYTEAFF
DNA: TGTGCCAGTATTAGCCCCCCCACAGGGGGTTACACTGAAGCTTTCTTT

size: NA
D: TRBD1
J: TRBJ1-1
V: TRBV14
CDR3: CASSHRQGVTEAFF
DNA: TGTGCCAGCAGCCATAGACAGGGGGTAACTGAAGCTTTCTTT

size: NA
D: NA
J: TRBJ1-5
V: TRBV7-3
CDR3: CASSLRVPGNAELYSNQPQHF
DNA: TGTGCCAGCAGCTTAAGGGTCCCCGGGAACGCGGAACTTTATAGCAATCAGCCCCAGCATTTT

size: NA
D: TRBD1
J: TRBJ1-2
V: TRBV5-1
CDR3: CASILPQGGYGYTF
DNA: TGCGCCAGCATCCTTCCCCAGGGGGGCTATGGCTACACCTTC

size: NA
D: NA
J: TRBJ1-1
V: TRBV12-5
CDR3: CASGSSGVPQAFF
DNA: TGTGCTAGTGGTTCCTCAGGGGTTCCACAAGCTTTCTTT

size: NA
D: NA
J: TRBJ2-7
V: TRBV19
CDR3: CASSIEGGRGRYEQYF
DNA: TGTGCCAGTAGTATAGAGGGGGGTCGGGGCCGCTACGAGCAGTACTTC

size: NA
D: TRBD2
J: TRBJ2-7
V: TRBV5-5
CDR3: CASSFGTTPEQYF
DNA: TGTGCCAGCAGCTTCGGGACTACGCCCGAGCAGTACTTC

size: NA
D: NA
J: TRBJ2-5
V: TRBV13
CDR3: CASSLVSDTIQETQYF
DNA: TGTGCCAGCAGCTTAGTTAGCGACACAATACAAGAGACCCAGTACTTC

size: NA
D: NA
J: TRBJ2-3
V: TRBV2
CDR3: CASSEVGRASTDTQYF
DNA: TGTGCCAGCAGTGAAGTTGGCAGGGCTAGCACAGATACGCAGTATTTT

size: NA
D: NA
J: TRBJ2-3
V: TRBV5-6
CDR3: CASSGGTWRHTQYF
DNA: TGTGCCAGCAGCGGCGGGACCTGGCGCCATACGCAGTATTTT

size: NA
D: NA
J: TRBJ2-1
V: TRBV18
CDR3: CASSPRQDPSYNEQFF
DNA: TGTGCCAGCTCTCCAAGACAGGACCCTTCCTACAATGAGCAGTTCTTC

size: NA
D: NA
J: TRBJ1-1
V: TRBV5-1
CDR3: CASSVDSYTEAFF
DNA: TGCGCCAGCAGCGTTGACAGCTACACTGAAGCTTTCTTT

size: few
D: TRBD2
J: TRBJ2-1
V: TRBV11-2
CDR3: CASSLAGGDNEQFF
DNA: TGTGCCAGCAGCTTAGCGGGGGGAGACAATGAGCAGTTCTTC

size: few
D: NA
J: TRBJ1-2
V: TRBV19
CDR3: CASSLLPDYGYTF
DNA: TGTGCCAGTAGTTTACTTCCGGACTATGGCTACACCTTC

size: NA
D: NA
J: TRBJ1-1
V: TRBV12-3/TRBV12-4
CDR3: CASTPTVNTEAFF
DNA: TGTGCCAGCACCCCGACAGTAAACACTGAAGCTTTCTTT

size: NA
D: TRBD1
J: TRBJ1-2
V: TRBV30
CDR3: CAWSVGTVNYGYTF
DNA: TGTGCCTGGAGTGTAGGGACAGTAAACTATGGCTACACCTTC

size: NA
D: TRBD1
J: TRBJ1-3
V: TRBV5-5
CDR3: CASSFEPGTGPGNTIYF
DNA: TGTGCCAGCAGCTTCGAGCCCGGGACAGGGCCTGGAAACACCATATATTTT

size: NA
D: TRBD1
J: TRBJ1-1
V: TRBV5-1
CDR3: CASSLGDRALAAFF
DNA: TGCGCCAGCAGCTTGGGGGACAGGGCACTGGCGGCTTTCTTT

size: once
D: TRBD1
J: TRBJ2-6
V: TRBV5-1
CDR3: CASSWGGQGVGSGANVLTF
DNA: TGCGCCAGCAGCTGGGGCGGACAGGGAGTTGGCTCTGGGGCCAACGTCCTGACTTTC

size: NA
D: NA
J: TRBJ2-7
V: TRBV25-1
CDR3: CASSEFGDGGIEQYF
DNA: TGTGCCAGCAGTGAATTTGGGGACGGAGGGATCGAGCAGTACTTC